This TCR beta chain was retrieved from a study of identical twins. Study-level findings and limits: Among out-of-frame alpha sequences shared by twins, low generation probability occurred in excess. While abundant cord blood beta clonotypes carried fewer insertions, memory repertoires showed no such pattern.

Looked up from germline, CDR1 is PRHDT and CDR2 is FYEKMQ (reference sequence). This CDR3 comprises 14 residues. Germline trimming cut 4 bases from V and 6 bases from J; bases unmatched to any gene: 3. TCRdb reprocessed the 5' RACE reads with MiXCR, giving one entry per CDR3 protein. The sample holds hundreds of thousands of distinct CDR3 sequences; 7.5% are singletons and the top ten take more than 5%. Remarks on this clonotype: Its matching antigen is unknown.

There were only healthy Caucasians among the donors. This same sample was also taken into another study, of yellow fever vaccine responses in identical twins.

This TCR came from a woman aged 18-29 years in good health. The V and J genes are TRBV13 and TRBJ1-6, with 7 positions matching TRBD1. The sequenced sample was CD8+ T cells sorted from blood. CDR3 residues: CASSSRGLNSPLHF. DNA of the CDR3: TGTGCCAGCAGCTCTAGGGGGCTTAATTCACCCCTCCACTTT.